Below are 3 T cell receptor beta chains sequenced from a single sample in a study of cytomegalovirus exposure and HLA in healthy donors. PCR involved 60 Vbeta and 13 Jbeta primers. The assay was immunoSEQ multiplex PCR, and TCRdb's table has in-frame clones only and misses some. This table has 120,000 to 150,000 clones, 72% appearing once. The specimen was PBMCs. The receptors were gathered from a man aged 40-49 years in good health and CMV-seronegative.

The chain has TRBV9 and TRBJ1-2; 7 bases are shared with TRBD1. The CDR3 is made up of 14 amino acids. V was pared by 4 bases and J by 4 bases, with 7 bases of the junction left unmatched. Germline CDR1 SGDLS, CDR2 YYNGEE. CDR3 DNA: TGTGCCAGCAGCACCCGGGACAGCTCCTATGGCTACACCTTC. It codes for CASSTRDSSYGYTF.

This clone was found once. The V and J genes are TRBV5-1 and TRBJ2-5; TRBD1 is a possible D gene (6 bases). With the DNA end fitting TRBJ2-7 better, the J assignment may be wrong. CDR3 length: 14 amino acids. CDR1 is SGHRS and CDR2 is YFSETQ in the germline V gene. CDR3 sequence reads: CASSLLQGRHEQYF. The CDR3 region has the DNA TGCGCCAGCAGCTTACTACAGGGTAGGCACGAGCAGTACTTC.

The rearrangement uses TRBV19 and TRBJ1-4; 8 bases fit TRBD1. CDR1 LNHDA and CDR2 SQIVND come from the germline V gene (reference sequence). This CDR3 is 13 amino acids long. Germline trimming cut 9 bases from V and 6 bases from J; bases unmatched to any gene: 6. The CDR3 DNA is TGTGCCAGATCGGACAGGGTTGATGAAAAACTGTTTTTT. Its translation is CARSDRVDEKLFF.